This passage covers 8 T cell receptor beta chains from one sample sequenced in a study of shared clonotypes between healthy human individuals. This table comes from immunoSEQ multiplex PCR, and its TCRdb copy is limited to in-frame clones, with some not included. The table records about 1 million clones, 60% to 80% of them present only once. Input material: memory CD4+ T cells sorted from blood. Subset reported: CD45RA-negative fraction. These receptors all come from a young man in good health.

The chain links TRBV7-3 to TRBJ2-5, with 8 bases that match TRBD2. Germline V gene data show CDR1 as SGHTA and CDR2 as FQGTGA. This CDR3 contains 15 residues. J gave up 5 bases and V 8 bases, and 13 bases lay outside the gene matches. CDR3 amino acids: CASSPGLGFAETQYF. The CDR3 DNA sequence: TGTGCCAGCTCACCGGGACTAGGATTTGCGGAGACCCAGTACTTC.

This clone showed up just once. The V gene is TRBV9, the J gene TRBJ2-1; D is unclear. This CDR3 region has 15 residues. CDR1 and CDR2 from the germline V gene are SGDLS and YYNGEE. Trimming shortened V by 3 bases and J by 0 bases, and 10 bases separated the two germline ends. This CDR3 is CASSAQGNSYNEQFF. CDR3 nucleotide sequence: TGTGCCAGCAGCGCGCAAGGGAACTCCTACAATGAGCAGTTCTTC.

This sequence joins TRBV28 and TRBJ1-1, with 7 nucleotides matching TRBD1. Germline values: CDR1 MDHEN, CDR2 SYDVKM. This CDR3 is 14 amino acids long. J gave up 4 bases and V 6 bases, and 8 bases lay outside the gene matches. CDR3 in DNA: TGTGCCAGCAGGAGGGGGCTGGGGGGCACTGAAGCTTTCTTT. It encodes CASRRGLGGTEAFF.

V is TRBV7-2 and J is TRBJ1-2; D might be TRBD1 (5 bases). The CDR3 is made up of 14 amino acids. Looked up from germline, CDR1 is SGHTA and CDR2 is FQGNSA. Trimming removed 5 bases from V and 2 bases from J, with 12 bases in between. The CDR3 nucleotides are TGTGCCAGCAGCCCCCGGAAGGGGAACTATGGCTACACCTTC. It translates to CASSPRKGNYGYTF.

This chain joins TRBV7-2 and TRBJ2-5; possible D gene TRBD1, 5 bases. CDR1 and CDR2 from the germline V gene are SGHTA and FQGNSA. The V gene lost 2 bases and the J gene lost 2 bases, with 9 bases spanning the gap. CDR3 length: 14 amino acids. As DNA, the CDR3 is TGTGCCAGCAGCTTACCAGGGTGGCAAGAGACCCAGTACTTC. Protein product: CASSLPGWQETQYF.

The chain uses TRBV5-1 and TRBJ2-6, with D tentatively TRBD1 (6 bases). Germline values: CDR1 SGHRS, CDR2 YFSETQ. The CDR3 has 18 amino acids. Trimming cost V 0 bases and J 0 bases, with 13 bases left between them. The CDR3 loop reads CASSLVGAESSGANVLTF. The DNA of the CDR3 is TGCGCCAGCAGCTTGGTGGGGGCGGAGAGCTCTGGGGCCAACGTCCTGACTTTC. The entire variable domain, with the rest obtained from reference TRBV5-1 and TRBJ2-6, is as follows: KAGVTQTPRYLIKTRGQQVTLSCSPISGHRSVSWYQQTPGQGLQFLFEYFSETQRNKGNFPGRFSGRQFSNSRSEMNVSTLELGDSALYLCASSLVGAESSGANVLTFGAGSRLTVL.

The rearrangement joins TRBV5-1 to TRBJ2-7; 7 bases agree with TRBD1. The germline V gene has CDR1 SGHRS and CDR2 YFSETQ. Losses at the gene ends were 3 bases for V and 3 bases for J; bases not matched to a gene: 3. This CDR3 is 13 amino acids long. CDR3 DNA sequence: TGCGCCAGCAGCTGGGGACAGAACTACGAGCAGTACTTC. Its translation: CASSWGQNYEQYF. The full variable domain, with the rest looked up from reference TRBV5-1 and TRBJ2-7, is KAGVTQTPRYLIKTRGQQVTLSCSPISGHRSVSWYQQTPGQGLQFLFEYFSETQRNKGNFPGRFSGRQFSNSRSEMNVSTLELGDSALYLCASSWGQNYEQYFGPGTRLTVT.

V and J are TRBV29-1 and TRBJ2-5; D is unresolved. Germline-derived CDR1 and CDR2 are SQVTM and ANQGSEA. V was trimmed by 7 bases and J by 6 bases, leaving 15 bases between them. CDR3 length: 12 amino acids. The CDR3 here is CSAGEPAKTQYF. The CDR3 region has the DNA TGCAGCGCCGGAGAGCCAGCGAAGACCCAGTACTTC.